This record covers a single T cell receptor (beta chain). CDR3 length: 14 amino acids. CDR1 is MDHEN, CDR2 SYDVKM, per germline. V was trimmed by 2 bases and J by 3 bases, leaving 10 bases between them. This sample stems from a study of blood T cell repertoires in COVID-19. Study information: Material from acute and convalescent COVID-19 was sourced from the United States, Italy and Spain. From T cells, B-cell-depleted T cells, or PBMCs came the material, which was cDNA or gDNA.

Original data processing: Quantification of nucleated cells was approximated via reference gene primer amplification. The assay was immunoSEQ multiplex PCR, and TCRdb's table has in-frame clones only and misses some. D and trimming come from the DNA, and the V and J calls and clone size come from that table. Of around 110,000 clones listed, approximately 80% were seen once; the top ten hold less than 8%. The material sequenced was peripheral blood. The chain is built from TRBV28 and TRBJ1-1; D gene uncertain. This receptor was taken from an older man with active or convalescent COVID-19. The CDR3 DNA reads as TGTGCCAGCAGTTTAAGCTTACCCTACACTGAAGCTTTCTTT. Translation gives CASSLSLPYTEAFF.